The 7 T cell receptor beta chains given below trace back to one sample, sequenced in a study of blood T cell repertoires in COVID-19. Data came from immunoSEQ multiplex PCR; TCRdb stores just in-frame clones and leaves some out. The sample carries 45,000 or so clones, 86% recorded once. The sequencing sample was made of peripheral blood. These TCRs come from a human donor in a cohort sampled during active COVID-19.

The chain uses TRBV7-2 and TRBJ2-7, with D unclear. Trimming shortened V by 8 bases and J by 6 bases, and 17 bases separated the two germline ends. The CDR3 has 13 residues. Germline loops: CDR1 SGHTA, CDR2 FQGNSA. CDR3 DNA sequence: TGTGCCAGCTTCTCTACGCTAGGAAGCGAGCAGTACTTC. It is translated as CASFSTLGSEQYF.

This chain uses TRBV10-3 with TRBJ1-2; D is ambiguous. The CDR3 length is 14 residues. Deletions cut 0 bases from V and 5 bases from J, with 10 bases between. Looked up from germline, CDR1 is ENHRY and CDR2 is SYGVKD. The CDR3 coding sequence is TGTGCCATCAGTGAGTCTGCGGGCAGTTATGGCTACACCTTC. Protein: CAISESAGSYGYTF.

The sample holds one count of this clone. The chain recombines TRBV7-3 with TRBJ2-7; the D gene is possibly TRBD1 (5 bases). Germline V gene data show CDR1 as SGHTA and CDR2 as FQGTGA. The CDR3 is 13 residues long. Trimming pared 4 bases from V and 5 bases from J, leaving 12 bases between. CDR3 in DNA: TGTGCCAGCAGCTCCCGCCAGGGCCACGAGCAGTACTTC. Amino acids: CASSSRQGHEQYF.

V usage is TRBV30 and J usage is TRBJ1-2, with D unclear. V lost 3 bases to trimming and J lost 0 bases, with 11 bases between them. The CDR3 loop spans 14 amino acids. Germline V gene data show CDR1 as GTSNPN and CDR2 as SVGIG (reference sequence). CDR3 residues: CAWRRYGTNYGYTF. The CDR3 nucleotides read TGTGCCTGGAGGCGGTACGGTACTAACTATGGCTACACCTTC. Full variable domain (remainder filled in from reference TRBV30 and TRBJ1-2): SQTIHQWPATLVQPVGSPLSLECTVEGTSNPNLYWYRQAAGRGLQLLFYSVGIGQISSEVPQNLSASRPQDRQFILSSKKLLLSDSGFYLCAWRRYGTNYGYTFGSGTRLTVV.

The chain links TRBV14 to TRBJ1-1; D is undetermined. V was shortened by 0 bases and J by 11 bases, with 7 bases between the two germline ends. The length of the CDR3 is 11 residues. Germline CDR1 reads SGHDN; CDR2 reads FVKESK. CDR3 protein: CASSQDILAFF. In DNA form, the CDR3 reads TGTGCCAGCAGCCAAGATATTTTGGCTTTCTTT.

This rearrangement joins TRBV5-6 to TRBJ2-4; tentative D call: TRBD2 (7 bases). The CDR3 spans 14 residues. CDR1 is SGHDT and CDR2 is YYEEEE in the germline V gene. V lost 1 base and J lost 8, with 13 bases in between. The chain's CDR3 is CASSLRGAVHIQYF. The CDR3 bases are TGTGCCAGCAGCTTGCGGGGGGCTGTACACATTCAGTACTTC.

The chain links TRBV11-2 to TRBJ1-2; the D is unclear. The germline V gene has CDR1 SGHAT and CDR2 FQNNGV. Trimming shortened V by 5 bases and J by 2 bases, and 15 bases separated the two germline ends. The CDR3 covers 15 residues. CDR3 protein: CASSHFEGWNYGYTF. CDR3 DNA sequence: TGTGCCAGCAGCCACTTCGAGGGTTGGAACTATGGCTACACCTTC.